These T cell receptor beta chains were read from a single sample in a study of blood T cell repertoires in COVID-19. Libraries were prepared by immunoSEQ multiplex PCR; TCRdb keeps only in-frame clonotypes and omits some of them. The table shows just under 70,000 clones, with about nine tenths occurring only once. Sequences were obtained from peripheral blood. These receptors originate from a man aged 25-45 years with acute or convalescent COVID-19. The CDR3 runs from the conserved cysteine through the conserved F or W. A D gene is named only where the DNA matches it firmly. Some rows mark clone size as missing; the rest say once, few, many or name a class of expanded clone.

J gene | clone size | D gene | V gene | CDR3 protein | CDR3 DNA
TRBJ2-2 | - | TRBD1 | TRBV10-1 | CASRPDRATGELFF | TGCGCCAGCAGGCCCGACAGGGCCACCGGGGAGCTGTTTTTT
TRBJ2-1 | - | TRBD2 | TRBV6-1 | CASSDGLAGFLEQFF | TGTGCCAGCAGTGACGGACTAGCGGGATTTCTTGAGCAGTTCTTC
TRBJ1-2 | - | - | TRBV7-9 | CASSAGQVYGYTF | TGTGCCAGCAGCGCAGGACAAGTCTATGGCTACACCTTC
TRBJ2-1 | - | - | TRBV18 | CASSHADFSYNEQFF | TGTGCCAGCTCACACGCGGACTTCTCCTACAATGAGCAGTTCTTC
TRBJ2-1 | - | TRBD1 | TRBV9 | CASSAPGQGANEQFF | TGTGCCAGCAGCGCCCCGGGACAGGGGGCTAATGAGCAGTTCTTC
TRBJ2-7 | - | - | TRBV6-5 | CASSVTKDSPLRHF | TGTGCCAGCAGCGTAACAAAAGACAGTCCATTAAGGCACTTC
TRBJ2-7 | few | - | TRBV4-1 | CASSQETGVYEQYF | TGCGCCAGCAGCCAAGAGACAGGAGTTTACGAGCAGTACTTC
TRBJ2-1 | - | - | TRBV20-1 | CSASENNEQFF | TGCAGTGCTAGCGAGAACAATGAGCAGTTCTTC
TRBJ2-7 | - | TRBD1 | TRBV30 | CASTGLYRGYEQYF | TGTGCCTCCACAGGGCTATACAGGGGTTACGAGCAGTACTTC
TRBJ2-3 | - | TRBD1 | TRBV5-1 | CASSSTGAADTQYF | TGCGCCAGCAGCTCCACAGGGGCGGCAGATACGCAGTATTTT
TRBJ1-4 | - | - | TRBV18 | CASSPPGRGRNEKLFF | TGTGCCAGCTCACCTCCGGGGAGGGGAAGAAATGAAAAACTGTTTTTT
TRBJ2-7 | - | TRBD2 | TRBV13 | CASSGRTSGKIHEQYF | TGTGCCAGCAGCGGCCGGACTAGCGGAAAAATCCACGAGCAGTACTTC
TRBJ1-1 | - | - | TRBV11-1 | CASSSPPRHTEAFF | TGTGCCAGCAGCTCCCCCCCTAGACACACTGAAGCTTTCTTT
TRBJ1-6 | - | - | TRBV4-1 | CASSQASPVVLIDSPLHF | TGCGCCAGCAGCCAAGCCTCCCCCGTGGTCCTCATAGATTCACCCCTCCACTTT
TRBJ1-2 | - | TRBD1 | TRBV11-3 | CASSKRTGAFYGYTF | TGTGCCAGCAGCAAACGGACAGGGGCGTTCTATGGCTACACCTTC
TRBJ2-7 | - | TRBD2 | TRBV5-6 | CASSLASAGGLYEQYF | TGTGCCAGCAGCTTGGCCTCGGCGGGAGGGCTCTACGAGCAGTACTTC
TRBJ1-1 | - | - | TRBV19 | CATMMNTEAFF | TGTGCCACTATGATGAACACTGAAGCTTTCTTT
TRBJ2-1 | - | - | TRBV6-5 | CASSPTSHEQFF | TGTGCCAGCAGTCCGACTAGTCATGAGCAGTTCTTC
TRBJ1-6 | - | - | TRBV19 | CASRKNRDMSSPLHF | TGTGCCAGTAGGAAGAACAGGGATATGAGTTCACCCCTCCACTTT
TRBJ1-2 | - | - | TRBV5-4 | CASSLVWPPEGYTF | TGTGCCAGCAGCTTGGTATGGCCCCCGGAGGGCTACACCTTC
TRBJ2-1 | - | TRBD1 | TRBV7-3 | CASSLAAGGFNEQFF | TGTGCCAGCAGCTTAGCGGCAGGGGGCTTCAATGAGCAGTTCTTC
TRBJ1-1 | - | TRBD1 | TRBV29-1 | CSVVMTGGDNTEAFF | TGCAGCGTAGTGATGACAGGGGGCGATAACACTGAAGCTTTCTTT